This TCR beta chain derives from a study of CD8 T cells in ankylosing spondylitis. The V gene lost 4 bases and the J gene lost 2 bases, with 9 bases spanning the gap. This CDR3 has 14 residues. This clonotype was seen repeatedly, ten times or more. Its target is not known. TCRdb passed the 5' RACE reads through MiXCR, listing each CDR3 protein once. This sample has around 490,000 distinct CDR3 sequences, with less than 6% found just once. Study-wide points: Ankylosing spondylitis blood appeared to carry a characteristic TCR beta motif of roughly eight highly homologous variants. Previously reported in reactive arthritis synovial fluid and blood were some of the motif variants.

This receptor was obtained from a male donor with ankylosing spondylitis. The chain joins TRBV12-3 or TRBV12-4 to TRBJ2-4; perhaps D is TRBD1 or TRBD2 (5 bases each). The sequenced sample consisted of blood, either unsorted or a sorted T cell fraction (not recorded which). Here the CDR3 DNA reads TGTGCCAGCAGTTATCCGGGGCCCAAAAACATTCAGTACTTC. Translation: CASSYPGPKNIQYF.